The source of this T cell receptor beta chain is a study of blood T cell repertoires in COVID-19. Study as a whole: Acute-phase and convalescent COVID-19 samples originated in the United States, Italy and Spain. The cDNA or gDNA used as material had been derived from T cells, B-cell-depleted T cells, or PBMCs.

Original processing methods: Counts of nucleated cells, estimated from reference gene primer amplification, were obtained. Method: immunoSEQ multiplex PCR; TCRdb's copy keeps in-frame clones and lacks some. D and trimming come from the DNA, and the V and J calls and clone size come from that table. The sample has 250,000 to 400,000 clones, 90% seen once. Germline-derived CDR1 and CDR2 are SGHAT and FQNNGV. J gave up 2 bases and V 1 base, and 3 bases lay outside the gene matches. The CDR3 length is 16 residues. Recruits, aged roughly 18 to 89 years, lived in under 25 US areas. The sequence was collected from a man in his fifties or sixties who had recovered from COVID-19. Specimen: PBMCs or T cells enriched from blood (not recorded which). This rearrangement joins TRBV11-2 to TRBJ2-3; 10 bases match TRBD2. DNA for the CDR3: TGTGCCAGCAGCTTAGTAGCGGGAGGACTCACAGATACGCAGTATTTT. This gives the protein CASSLVAGGLTDTQYF. The entire variable domain, with the rest obtained from reference TRBV11-2 and TRBJ2-3, is as follows: EAGVAQSPRYKIIEKRQSVAFWCNPISGHATLYWYQQILGQGPKLLIQFQNNGVVDDSQLPKDRFSAERLKGVDSTLKIQPAKLEDSAVYLCASSLVAGGLTDTQYFGPGTRLTVL.